This is a list of T cell receptor beta chains from one sample in a study of T cells in Graves' hyperthyroidism and ophthalmopathy. MiXCR was run by TCRdb on the multiplex PCR reads, yielding one entry per CDR3 protein. The table shows 250,000 to 350,000 distinct CDR3 sequences, with approximately 20% occurring only once. Material: blood. All receptors derive from a man younger than 40 with Graves' ophthalmopathy. Both conserved end residues are trimmed from each CDR3. Not all rows give a size; the values are once, few, many and, for expanded clones, a class.

TRBJ2-2 | TRBV28 | - | 15 | ASSLNGREGRPGELF
TRBJ2-7 | TRBV12-3/TRBV12-4 | many | 11 | ASRPGLTYEQY
TRBJ2-2 | TRBV30 | many | 13 | ACISRDTRTGELF
TRBJ2-7 | TRBV5-1 | many | 11 | ASSFAGAYEQY
TRBJ1-5 | TRBV12-3/TRBV12-4 | - | 9 | ASSLGGTQH
TRBJ2-7 | TRBV28 | few | 11 | ASSLKAGREQY
TRBJ2-7 | TRBV5-1 | - | 14 | ASRVGTGGGTYEQY
TRBJ2-3 | TRBV6-2/TRBV6-3 | few | 13 | ASSDRDPSTDTQY
TRBJ2-7 | TRBV3-1 | many | 12 | ASSRTGERDEQY
TRBJ1-1 | TRBV28 | - | 12 | ASRAGPRNTEAF
TRBJ1-1 | TRBV3-1 | many | 12 | ASSQALRNTEAF
TRBJ1-1 | TRBV19 | many | 13 | ASSIVAGENTEAF
TRBJ1-2 | TRBV19 | - | 11 | ASSTLTNYGYT
TRBJ2-1 | TRBV5-1 | - | 16 | ASSSGTSGGKPINEQF
TRBJ1-2 | TRBV11-3 | many | 12 | ASSDRVANYGYT
TRBJ1-5 | TRBV20-1 | few | 13 | SATLGGGLNQPQH
TRBJ2-3 | TRBV5-1 | many | 12 | ASSSTSEADTQY
TRBJ2-1 | TRBV7-9 | once | 13 | ASSLRTSGRREQF
TRBJ1-4 | TRBV19 | - | 10 | ASSIYSEKLF
TRBJ2-3 | TRBV7-3 | few | 12 | ASSPQGDRPPQY
TRBJ2-7 | TRBV10-3 | few | 11 | AISVGVAYEQY
TRBJ1-2 | TRBV15 | many | 13 | ATSGPAQANYGYT
TRBJ2-7 | TRBV28 | many | 14 | ASSLVPQGGRNEQY
TRBJ2-1 | TRBV7-9 | many | 14 | ASSLRRLAGVYEQF
TRBJ2-1 | TRBV10-3 | few | 9 | AISESREQF
TRBJ1-1 | TRBV5-8 | - | 10 | ASSQRQTEAF
TRBJ1-2 | TRBV6-6 | - | 13 | ASSYSTGFNYGYT
TRBJ2-5 | TRBV30 | few | 12 | AWSPTSRGETQY
TRBJ2-5 | TRBV6-2/TRBV6-3 | many | 11 | ASSPRTEETQY
TRBJ1-2 | TRBV30 | few | 14 | AWSGGGRPMGYGYT
TRBJ2-7 | TRBV20-1 | - | 13 | SAKTPGQIPYEQY
TRBJ1-1 | TRBV11-3 | many | 10 | ASRQGHTEAF
TRBJ1-1 | TRBV29-1 | few | 8 | SVGQGRAF
TRBJ2-5 | TRBV28 | - | 13 | ASSGQGPGQETQY
TRBJ1-5 | TRBV2 | - | 13 | ASSGQAPWYGPQH
TRBJ2-7 | TRBV20-1 | - | 12 | SARRTGPNYEQY
TRBJ2-1 | TRBV6-1 | - | 17 | ASSEDWTRLRSSYNEQF
TRBJ2-7 | TRBV5-5 | few | 13 | ASSLALSPVYEQY
TRBJ2-2 | TRBV15 | - | 12 | ATSRGQETGELF
TRBJ2-5 | TRBV6-5 | - | 11 | ASSSPAGETQY
TRBJ2-7 | TRBV20-1 | - | 11 | SARDGRGSEQY
TRBJ1-3 | TRBV30 | many | 11 | AWKVTAGNTIY
TRBJ1-2 | TRBV20-1 | many | 12 | SASPGRSNYGYT
TRBJ2-3 | TRBV12-3/TRBV12-4 | once | 14 | ASSKTGGVGTDTQY
TRBJ1-1 | TRBV7-9 | - | 12 | ASSLRELNTEAF
TRBJ2-7 | TRBV12-3/TRBV12-4 | few | 11 | ASSLGQLRGQY
TRBJ2-1 | TRBV6-2/TRBV6-3 | many | 14 | ASSSRSGIPYNEQF
TRBJ2-3 | TRBV18 | many | 14 | ASSPWETPSTDTQY
TRBJ2-2 | TRBV6-2/TRBV6-3 | few | 16 | ASISTSGRRANTGELF
TRBJ2-5 | TRBV7-7 | - | 15 | ASSLGGLAGAGETQY
TRBJ1-4 | TRBV19 | few | 11 | ASKTGYNEKLF
TRBJ1-1 | TRBV3-1 | few | 13 | ASSHMGQVGVEAF
TRBJ2-5 | TRBV2 | - | 13 | ASSGGTSSQETQY
TRBJ2-1 | TRBV7-6 | many | 14 | ASTPGGRGRVNEQF
TRBJ2-1 | TRBV11-1 | many | 13 | ASSAESGHNNEQF